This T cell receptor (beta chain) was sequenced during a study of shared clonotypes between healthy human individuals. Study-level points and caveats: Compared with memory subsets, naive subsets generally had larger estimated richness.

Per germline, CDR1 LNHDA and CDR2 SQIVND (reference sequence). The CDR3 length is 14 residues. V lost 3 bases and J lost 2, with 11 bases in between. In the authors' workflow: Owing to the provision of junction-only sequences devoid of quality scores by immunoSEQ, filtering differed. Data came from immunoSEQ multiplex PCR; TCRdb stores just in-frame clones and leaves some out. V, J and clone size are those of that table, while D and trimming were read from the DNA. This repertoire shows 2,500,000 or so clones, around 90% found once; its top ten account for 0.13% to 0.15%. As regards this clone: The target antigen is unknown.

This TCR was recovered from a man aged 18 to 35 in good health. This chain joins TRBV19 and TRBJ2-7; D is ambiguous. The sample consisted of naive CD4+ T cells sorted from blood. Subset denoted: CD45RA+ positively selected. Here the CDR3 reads CASSIRARTYEQYF. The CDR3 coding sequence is TGTGCCAGTAGTATTCGAGCCAGAACCTACGAGCAGTACTTC. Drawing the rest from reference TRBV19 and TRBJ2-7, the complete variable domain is DGGITQSPKYLFRKEGQNVTLSCEQNLNHDAMYWYRQDPGQGLRLIYYSQIVNDFQKGDIAEGYSVSREKKESFPLTVTSAQKNPTAFYLCASSIRARTYEQYFGPGTRLTVT.